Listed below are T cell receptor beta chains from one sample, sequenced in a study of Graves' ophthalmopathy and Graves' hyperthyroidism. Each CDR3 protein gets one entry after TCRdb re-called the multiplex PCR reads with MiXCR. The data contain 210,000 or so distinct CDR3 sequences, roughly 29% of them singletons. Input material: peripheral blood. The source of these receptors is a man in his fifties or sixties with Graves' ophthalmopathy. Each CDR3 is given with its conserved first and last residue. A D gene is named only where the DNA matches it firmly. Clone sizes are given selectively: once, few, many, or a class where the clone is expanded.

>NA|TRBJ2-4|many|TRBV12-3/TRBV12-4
TGTGCCGGCAGTGCGGATCTAGCCAAAAACATTCAGTACTTC
CAGSADLAKNIQYF
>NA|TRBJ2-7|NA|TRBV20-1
TGCAGTGCTAGTGGCCGTGGCTACGAGCAGTACTTC
CSASGRGYEQYF
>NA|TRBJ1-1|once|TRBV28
TGTGCCAGCAGTTTAAAGGTTTACACTGAAGCTTTCTTT
CASSLKVYTEAFF
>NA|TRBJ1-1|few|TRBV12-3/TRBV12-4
TGTGCCAGCAGTTGGGGATCGTACGCTGAAGCTTTCTTT
CASSWGSYAEAFF
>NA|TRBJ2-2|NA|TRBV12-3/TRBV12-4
TGTGCCAGCAGTCGAGACTCAGCCGGGGAGCTGTTTTTT
CASSRDSAGELFF
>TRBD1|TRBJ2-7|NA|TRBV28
TGTGCCTCAACAGGGGACGAGCAGTACTTC
CASTGDEQYF
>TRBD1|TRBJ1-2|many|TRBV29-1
TGCAGCGGGGATACAGGGGTAGGCTACACCTTC
CSGDTGVGYTF
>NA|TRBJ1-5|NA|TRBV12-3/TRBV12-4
TGTGCCAGCAGTTTGGCAGGGGAGGGTAAGCAGCCCCAGCATTTT
CASSLAGEGKQPQHF
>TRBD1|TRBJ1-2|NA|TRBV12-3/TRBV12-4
TGTGCCAGCAGTCCATCACAGGGGGGCTATGGCTACACCTTC
CASSPSQGGYGYTF
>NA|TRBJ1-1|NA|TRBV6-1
TGTGCCAGCAACAGAGTGGGTAGGGGGACTGAAGCTTTCTTT
CASNRVGRGTEAFF
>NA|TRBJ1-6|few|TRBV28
TGTGCCAGCAGTGCCCCAGGGGAGAGCTCACCCCTCCACTTT
CASSAPGESSPLHF
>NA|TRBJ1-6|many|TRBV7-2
TGTGCCAGCAGCGCGACTGCGTTGGGCCTCCACTTT
CASSATALGLHF
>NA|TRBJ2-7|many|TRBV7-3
TGTGCCAGCAGCTTAACAGGGGGAATCCACGAGCAGTACTTC
CASSLTGGIHEQYF
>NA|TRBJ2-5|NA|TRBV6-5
TGTGCCAGCAGTTACGGGCGACAGCGGGAGACCCAGTACTTC
CASSYGRQRETQYF
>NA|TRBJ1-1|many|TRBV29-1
TGCAGCGTTGCCAGCCTGAACACTGAAGCTTTCTTT
CSVASLNTEAFF
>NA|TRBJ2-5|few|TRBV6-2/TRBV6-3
TGTGCCAGCAGTTACGCCAGGGGAGAGACCCAGTACTTC
CASSYARGETQYF
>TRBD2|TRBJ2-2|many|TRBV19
TGTGCCAGTAGTATACCCGGACTAGCGGGAGGGCGGAGCGGGGAGCTGTTTTTT
CASSIPGLAGGRSGELFF
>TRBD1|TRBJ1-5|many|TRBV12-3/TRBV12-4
TGTGCCAGCACGAAGACAGGGTCGAGCAATCAGCCCCAGCATTTT
CASTKTGSSNQPQHF
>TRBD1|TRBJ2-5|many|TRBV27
TGTGCCAGCAGTTTCCGGGACAGGGCTGCAGGGACCCAGTACTTC
CASSFRDRAAGTQYF
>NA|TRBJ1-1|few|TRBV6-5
TGTGCCAGCAGTTCGGGTGTCACGGTTCGCACTGAAGCTTTCTTT
CASSSGVTVRTEAFF
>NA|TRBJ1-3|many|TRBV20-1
TGCAGTGCTAGAGACTCCGACAGGTCGACGGGAAACACCATATATTTT
CSARDSDRSTGNTIYF
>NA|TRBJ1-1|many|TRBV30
TGTGCCTGGAGTGTACAGGAGGGTGTTGAAGCTTTCTTT
CAWSVQEGVEAFF
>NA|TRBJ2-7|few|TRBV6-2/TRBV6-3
TGTGCCAGCAGTTACTCACAGGCCTCCTACGAGCAGTACTTC
CASSYSQASYEQYF
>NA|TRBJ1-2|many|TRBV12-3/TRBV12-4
TGTGCCAGCAGTCAACAGGTCAACTATGGCTACACCTTC
CASSQQVNYGYTF
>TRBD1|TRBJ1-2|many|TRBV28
TGTGCCAGCGGACAGGGGGCGCAGTTCTATGGCTACACCTTC
CASGQGAQFYGYTF
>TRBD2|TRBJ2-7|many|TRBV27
TGTGCCAGCAGCCAGGGACTAGCGGCAACCTACGAGCAGTACTTC
CASSQGLAATYEQYF
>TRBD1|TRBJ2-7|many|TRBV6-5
TGTGCCAGCAGCAGGACAGGGGTTCGAGACGAGCAGTACTTC
CASSRTGVRDEQYF
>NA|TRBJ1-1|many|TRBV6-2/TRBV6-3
TGTGCCAGCACCCGTGCTGGGGGAATCAACACTGAAGCTTTCTTT
CASTRAGGINTEAFF
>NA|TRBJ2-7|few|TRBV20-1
TGCAGTGCTAGTAGGTCAGGCAGAGCCTACGAGCAGTACTTC
CSASRSGRAYEQYF
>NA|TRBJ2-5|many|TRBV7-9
TGTGCCAGCAGCTTAGCCGCAGGGTCGGGCGCGGAGACCCAGTACTTC
CASSLAAGSGAETQYF
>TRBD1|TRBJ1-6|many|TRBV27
TGTGCCAGCAGTGGAACCGGGACAGGGTTTTCACCCCTCCACTTT
CASSGTGTGFSPLHF
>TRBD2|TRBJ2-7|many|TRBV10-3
TGTGCCATCAGGGGACTAGCGGACGAGCAGTACTTC
CAIRGLADEQYF
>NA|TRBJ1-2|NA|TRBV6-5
TGTGCCAGCAGTTATGGGGGCGCGGACTATGGCTACACCTTC
CASSYGGADYGYTF
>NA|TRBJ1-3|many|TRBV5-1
TGCGCCAGCAGCTTGACAGGACCCCGGTCTGGAAACACCATATATTTT
CASSLTGPRSGNTIYF
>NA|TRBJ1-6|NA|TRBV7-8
TGTGTCAGCAGCTTAGTGACCCACCGGGGAAAGTCACCCCCCCACTTT
CVSSLVTHRGKSPPHF
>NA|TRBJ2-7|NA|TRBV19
TGTGCCAGTAGTAGTCGGAGTAACTACGAGCAGTACTTC
CASSSRSNYEQYF
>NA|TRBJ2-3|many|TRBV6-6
TGTGCCAGCAGTTACTCGTCGGGAGAACACACAGATACGCAGTATTTT
CASSYSSGEHTDTQYF
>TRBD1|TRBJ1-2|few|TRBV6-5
TGTGCCAGCAGTTACGGAGGGGGCACCGACTATGGCTACACCTTC
CASSYGGGTDYGYTF
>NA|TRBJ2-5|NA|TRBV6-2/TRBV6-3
TGTGCCAGCAGTTACGAGGGAGGCGCCGCGATGCAAGAGACCCAGTACTTC
CASSYEGGAAMQETQYF
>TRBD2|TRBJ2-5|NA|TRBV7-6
TGTGCCAGCAGGGGGGGGGGTTTGACCCAGTACTTC
CASRGGGLTQYF
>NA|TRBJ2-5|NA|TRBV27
TGTGCCAGCAGCACACAGGGAACGGAGACCCAGTACTTC
CASSTQGTETQYF
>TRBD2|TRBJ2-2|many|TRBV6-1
TGTGCCAGCAGTGAAGAGTCTAGCGGGAGCTACGGGGAGCTGTTTTTT
CASSEESSGSYGELFF
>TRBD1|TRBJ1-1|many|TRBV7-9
TGTGCCAGCAGCTTAACCGTACAGGGGGCGACTGAAGCTTTCTTT
CASSLTVQGATEAFF
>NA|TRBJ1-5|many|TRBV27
TGTGCCAGCAGTTCTTATTATAGCAATCAGCCCCAGCATTTT
CASSSYYSNQPQHF
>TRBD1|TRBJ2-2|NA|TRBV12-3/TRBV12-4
TGTGCCAGCAGCCCGGGACAGGGGGACGCGAACACCGGGGAGCTGTTTTTT
CASSPGQGDANTGELFF
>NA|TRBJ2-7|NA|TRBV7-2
TGTGCCAGCTGGGCAGGGGGGACCTACGAGCAGTACTTC
CASWAGGTYEQYF
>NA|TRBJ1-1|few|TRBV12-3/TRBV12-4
TGTGCCAGCAGTTTGCAGGGCGTTACCGCTTTCTTT
CASSLQGVTAFF
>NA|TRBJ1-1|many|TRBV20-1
TGCAGTGCTGCTGACAGCCAGAACACTGAAGCTTTCTTT
CSAADSQNTEAFF
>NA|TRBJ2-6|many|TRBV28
TGTGCCAGCAGTCCTCATCCAGGGAGCGGGGCCAACGTCCTGACTTTC
CASSPHPGSGANVLTF
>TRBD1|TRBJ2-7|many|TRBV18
TGTGCCAGCTCGCTTCAGGGGGTCCTGGACGAGCAGTACTTC
CASSLQGVLDEQYF
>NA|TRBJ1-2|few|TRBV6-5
TGTGCCAGCAGATACGACGGAGATGGGGGCTACACCTTC
CASRYDGDGGYTF
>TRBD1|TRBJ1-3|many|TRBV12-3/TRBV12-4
TGTGCCAGCGACCGAGACAGGGAGGGAAACACCATATATTTT
CASDRDREGNTIYF
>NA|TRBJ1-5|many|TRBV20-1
TGCAGTGCTAGAGATTGGAGCAGGCCTGCTAGCAATCAGCCCCAGCATTTT
CSARDWSRPASNQPQHF
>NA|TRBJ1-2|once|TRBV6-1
TGTGCCAGCAGTCCTACGTGGGGGCCGGGGGTAAACACCTTC
CASSPTWGPGVNTF
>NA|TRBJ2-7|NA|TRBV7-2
TGTGCCAGCAGCCCTAGGGACTTGATAAGGGAGCAGTACTTC
CASSPRDLIREQYF
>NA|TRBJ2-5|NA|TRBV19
TGTGCCAGTAGTTTCCGTGAGGGTCGCTATGGTGGGACCCAGTACTTC
CASSFREGRYGGTQYF